What follows is one T cell receptor (beta chain) and its context. In germline, CDR1 is MRHNA, CDR2 SNTAGT. V was clipped by 9 bases and J by 0 bases; unmatched bases: 11. The CDR3 has 16 amino acids. This entry comes from a study of T cell responses to AZD1222 COVID-19 vaccine. Some clones are missing from TCRdb's copy, which holds only in-frame ones; the method was immunoSEQ multiplex PCR. The repertoire holds about 110,000 clones, with around 87% as singletons. The rearrangement links TRBV6-4 to TRBJ1-3, with 7 bases identical to TRBD1. The origin of this receptor is an adult who received the AZD1222 COVID-19 vaccine. The input for sequencing was peripheral blood, taken 28 days after the second AZD1222 dose. DNA for the CDR3: TGTGCCAGGATGTTCGGGACAGCCGCCTCTGGAAACACCATATATTTT. Protein sequence: CARMFGTAASGNTIYF.